The sequence of this TCR beta chain was determined in a study of monozygotic twins with inflammatory bowel disease. General study findings and limits: Support was lacking for any single strong IBD-associated signal or clonotype.

Concerning this clonotype itself: Its specificity is unknown.

Per donor there was one draw, yielding a blood sample of around 2.7 ml. The unique tags termed UMIs, each holding a 6-nucleotide sample barcode, were added by means of template switching. TCRdb reprocessed the 5' RACE reads; each CDR3 protein has one entry and no DNA is given. The clone table shows around 200,000 distinct CDR3 sequences, with the ten largest holding roughly 1.5%. This CDR3 comprises 13 residues. Germline values: CDR1 SGHTA, CDR2 FQGNSA. The chain has TRBV7-2 and TRBJ1-5; checking the TCRdb D call of TRBD1 is not possible without DNA. This TCR came from a human donor with ulcerative colitis or Crohn's disease, or a healthy co-twin of an affected twin (not recorded which). The sequencing sample was made of blood. This chain's CDR3 is CASSWGDTQPQHF.